Following are 7 T cell receptor beta chains from one sample sequenced in a study of T cells in Graves' hyperthyroidism and ophthalmopathy. Regions amplified from RNA transcripts were the TCR beta CDR3 regions. In the first-round RT-PCR of the TCR CDR3, the HTBI primer set was used. TCRdb re-derived calls from the multiplex PCR reads in MiXCR, one entry per CDR3 protein. The sample holds 500,000 or so distinct CDR3 sequences, under 20% seen once. Sequencing was performed on blood. Every receptor here comes from a woman younger than 35 with Graves' ophthalmopathy.

At least ten counts were recorded for this clonotype. V and J are TRBV2 and TRBJ2-7, with 9 bases identical to TRBD1. The CDR3 runs to 17 residues. The ends lost 5 bases at V and 0 bases at J; junction bases unmatched: 11. CDR1 is SNHLY, CDR2 FYNNEI, per germline. The CDR3 region is CASSFSNGTGSSYEQYF. Written as DNA, the CDR3 is TGTGCCAGCAGTTTTTCGAATGGGACAGGGTCCTCCTACGAGCAGTACTTC.

This clonotype was found many times. The chain uses TRBV5-8 and TRBJ2-1; 11 bases are a match to TRBD1. The CDR3 consists of 16 residues. Looked up from germline, CDR1 is SGHTS and CDR2 is YDEGEE. Losses at the gene ends were 6 bases for V and 6 bases for J; bases not matched to a gene: 11. Here the CDR3 reads CASTRTGQGVINEQFF. CDR3 bases: TGTGCCAGCACCCGAACGGGACAGGGGGTGATCAATGAGCAGTTCTTC.

The sample holds many counts of this clonotype. The chain combines TRBV11-2 with TRBJ2-7, with D hard to call. The V end was cut by 6 bases, the J end by 3 bases, with 15 bases between. The CDR3 is 14 residues long. CDR1 SGHAT and CDR2 FQNNGV come from the germline V gene. The CDR3 nucleotides are TGTGCCAGCAGGCTTCCGGAGATAGGCTACGAGCAGTACTTC. Residues: CASRLPEIGYEQYF.

The DNA of the CDR3 is TGTGCCAGCTCACCAGGGACAGGGGCTTTCCACAATGAGCAGTTCTTC. Protein product: CASSPGTGAFHNEQFF. This chain links TRBV18 with TRBJ2-1; the match to TRBD1 covers 10 bases. Trimming took 2 bases from V and 5 from J; bases not matched to a gene: 6. Germline V gene sequence: CDR1 KGHSH, CDR2 LQKENI. This CDR3 region has 16 residues.

In its sample, this clonotype was seen many times. The V call is TRBV28, the J call TRBJ2-6; 10 bases line up with TRBD2. The V gene end was trimmed by 8 bases and the J gene end by 4 bases; junction bases not matched to a gene: 8. Germline V CDR1 and CDR2: MDHEN, SYDVKM. The CDR3 is 16 residues long. CDR3 coding DNA: TGTGCCAGCGAGCGGGGGGGGGCGGAAGGGGCCAACGTCCTGACTTTC. It encodes CASERGGAEGANVLTF.

This clonotype was seen repeatedly, ten times or more. The rearrangement links TRBV2 to TRBJ1-3; no firm D call. The germline V gene encodes CDR1 SNHLY and CDR2 FYNNEI. The CDR3 has 15 amino acids. V dropped 4 bases and J dropped 3 bases, with 13 bases sitting between them. CDR3 sequence reads: CASSGSRTDGNTIYF. CDR3 coding DNA: TGTGCCAGCAGTGGGTCTCGGACGGATGGAAACACCATATATTTT.

V gene TRBV6-2 or TRBV6-3 combines with J gene TRBJ2-4; possibly TRBD1 or TRBD2 for D (6 bases each). Trimming stripped 2 bases from V and 12 bases from J, with 17 bases between. CDR3 size: 14 residues. Germline assignment: CDR1 MNHEY and CDR2 SVGEGT. In nucleotides, the CDR3 is TGTGCCAGCAGTTACGGGGGGCCTACTTCCCCTCAGTACTTC. It encodes CASSYGGPTSPQYF.